The 4 T cell receptor beta chains below all came from one sample that was sequenced in a study of CD8 T cells in ankylosing spondylitis. Antigens of these TCRs are unknown. The study's findings and limits: The study identified a TCR beta motif of about eight highly homologous variants that appeared characteristic of ankylosing spondylitis blood.

TCRdb fed the 5' RACE reads into MiXCR, producing one record per CDR3 protein. The table has 450,000 to 550,000 distinct CDR3 sequences, roughly 5.3% seen once. Sequenced material: blood, either unsorted or a sorted T cell fraction (not recorded which). The receptors derive from a male donor with ankylosing spondylitis.

This clonotype was counted many times. The chain employs TRBV24-1 and TRBJ2-3; 12 bases are shared with TRBD2. The CDR3 length is 19 residues. With V trimmed by 1 base and J by 4 bases, 11 bases remained unmatched. Germline CDR1 KGHDR, CDR2 SFDVKD. The CDR3 DNA reads as TGTGCCACCAGTGATTTTACCCTAGCGGGGGGGATTCGCTCAGATACGCAGTATTTT. It is translated as CATSDFTLAGGIRSDTQYF.

In its sample, this clonotype was seen many times. The genes are TRBV5-1 and TRBJ1-1; TRBD1 aligns across 7 bases. J was trimmed by 3 bases and V by 4 bases; bases with no gene match: 6. Looked up from germline, CDR1 is SGHRS and CDR2 is YFSETQ. The CDR3 consists of 14 residues. The CDR3 reads CASSGRGEDTEAFF. Here the CDR3 DNA reads TGCGCCAGCAGCGGCAGGGGGGAGGACACTGAAGCTTTCTTT.

In this sample, this clonotype turned up many times. The rearrangement links TRBV5-1 to TRBJ1-4, with unresolved D. The CDR3 consists of 14 residues. With 4 bases removed from V and 0 bases from J, the gap between germline ends came to 7 bases. The germline gives CDR1 SGHRS, CDR2 YFSETQ. CDR3 sequence reads: CASSRTSTNEKLFF. DNA of the CDR3: TGCGCCAGCAGCCGGACCTCAACTAATGAAAAACTGTTTTTT.

This clonotype was seen repeatedly, ten times or more. J is TRBJ2-6 and V is TRBV6-5, with TRBD1 identical over 7 bases. The CDR3 totals 15 residues. V gave up 6 bases and J gave up 2 bases; unmatched junction bases: 4. Germline V gene sequence: CDR1 MNHEY, CDR2 SVGAGI. This CDR3 is CASRYQGAGANVLTF. In nucleotides, the CDR3 is TGTGCCAGCAGATACCAGGGGGCTGGGGCCAACGTCCTGACTTTC.